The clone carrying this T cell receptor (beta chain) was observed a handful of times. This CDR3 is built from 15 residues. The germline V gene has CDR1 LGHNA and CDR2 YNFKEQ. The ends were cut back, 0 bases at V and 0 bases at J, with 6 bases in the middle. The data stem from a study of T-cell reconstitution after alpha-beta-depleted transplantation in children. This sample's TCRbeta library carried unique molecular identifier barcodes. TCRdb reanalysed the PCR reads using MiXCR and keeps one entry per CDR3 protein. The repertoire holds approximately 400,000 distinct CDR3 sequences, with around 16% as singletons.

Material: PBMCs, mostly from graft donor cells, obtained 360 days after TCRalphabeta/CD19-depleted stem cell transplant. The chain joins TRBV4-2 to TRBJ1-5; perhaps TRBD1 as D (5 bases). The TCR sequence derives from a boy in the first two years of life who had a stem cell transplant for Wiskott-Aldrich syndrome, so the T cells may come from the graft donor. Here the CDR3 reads CASSQDGGSNQPQHF. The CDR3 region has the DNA TGTGCCAGCAGCCAAGATGGGGGTAGCAATCAGCCCCAGCATTTT.